The present TCR beta chain was sequenced within a study of blood T cell repertoires in COVID-19. Study background: Material from acute and convalescent COVID-19 was sourced from the United States, Italy and Spain. Sources were T cells, B-cell-depleted T cells, or PBMCs; the material itself was cDNA or gDNA.

The CDR3 totals 15 residues. J was trimmed by 3 bases and V by 1 base; bases with no gene match: 2. CDR1 and CDR2 from the germline V gene are LGHNA and YSLEER. Participant age was roughly 18 to 89 years, and participants resided in 24 US areas. Clinical histories supplied by participants themselves formed the basis of cohort assignment. Only in-frame clones appear in the TCRdb table, and some are missing; sequencing was by immunoSEQ multiplex PCR. The sample contains some 330,000 clones, roughly 90% of which appear only once. The chain is built from TRBV4-3 and TRBJ2-7; 11 bases agree with TRBD2. The sequence came from a woman in her 30s who had recovered from COVID-19. The sample consisted of PBMCs or T cells enriched from blood (not recorded which). The CDR3 sequence: CASSQVTSGNYEQYF. In nucleotides, the CDR3 is TGCGCCAGCAGCCAAGTGACTAGCGGGAACTACGAGCAGTACTTC.